A single sample gave rise to the 18 T cell receptor beta chains below, sequenced in a study of long-term antiretroviral therapy in people with HIV. Runs used v3.0 of the immunoSEQ assay and were done at survey level. Libraries were prepared by immunoSEQ multiplex PCR; TCRdb keeps only in-frame clonotypes and omits some of them. The sample records around 30,000 clones, about 94% being singletons. This sample comprised unsorted PBMCs, obtained almost 6.6 years after starting antiretroviral therapy. The receptor source for this set is a woman in her forties with HIV.

The CDR3 DNA reads TGCGCCAGCAGCTTGGTGGTTGGGCGGGACACTGAAGCTTTCTTT. Protein: CASSLVVGRDTEAFF. The chain has TRBV5-1 and TRBJ1-1; no firm D call. Trimming cost V 0 bases and J 3 bases, with 12 bases left between them. This CDR3 comprises 15 residues. From germline, CDR1 is SGHRS and CDR2 YFSETQ.

The chain has TRBV11-2 and TRBJ1-1, with D unclear. The V end lost 3 bases, the J end lost 1 base, and 6 bases lay between the germline ends. There are 13 residues in the CDR3. Germline V gene data show CDR1 as SGHAT and CDR2 as FQNNGV. The CDR3 bases are TGTGCCAGCAGCTTCAACAGGAACACTGAAGCTTTCTTT. Translated, it gives CASSFNRNTEAFF.

This clone was detected a few times. This chain uses TRBV29-1 with TRBJ2-2, with D perhaps given as TRBD1 or TRBD2 (5 bases each). There are 13 residues in the CDR3. Germline CDR1 and CDR2: SQVTM and ANQGSEA. The germline V and J ends were trimmed by 7 bases and 2 bases, with 11 bases remaining between them. CDR3 in amino acids: CSAGTGNTGELFF. The CDR3 DNA sequence: TGCAGCGCGGGGACGGGTAACACCGGGGAGCTGTTTTTT.

The rearrangement joins TRBV11-3 to TRBJ2-1; 9 bases agree with TRBD2. This CDR3 spans 18 amino acids. With 1 base clipped from V and 0 bases from J, the junction kept 7 bases outside the gene matches. Germline CDR1 and CDR2: SGHNT and YENEEA. The CDR3 loop reads CASSLGAGGLSSYNEQFF. CDR3 DNA: TGTGCCAGCAGCTTAGGGGCGGGGGGGCTAAGCTCCTACAATGAGCAGTTCTTC.

This chain links TRBV7-9 with TRBJ1-3, with a weak D call TRBD1 (6 bases). V was shortened by 3 bases and J by 3 bases, with 6 bases between the two germline ends. Germline V gene data show CDR1 as SEHNR and CDR2 as FQNEAQ (reference sequence). The CDR3 contains 13 residues. CDR3 in DNA: TGTGCCAGCAGCTTCAGGGGTGGAAACACCATATATTTT. It specifies CASSFRGGNTIYF.

This clone appeared once. The chain employs TRBV5-1 and TRBJ2-3; no firm D call. The length of the CDR3 is 16 residues. Germline-derived CDR1 and CDR2 are SGHRS and YFSETQ. The ends were cut back, 1 base at V and 0 bases at J, with 12 bases in the middle. The CDR3 here is CASSLQVMTSTDTQYF. The CDR3 nucleotides are TGCGCCAGCAGCTTGCAGGTTATGACTAGCACAGATACGCAGTATTTT.

This clone was seen once. The rearrangement joins TRBV18 to TRBJ2-4; TRBD1 matches at 7 bases. CDR1 and CDR2 from the germline V gene are KGHSH and LQKENI. This CDR3 is 18 amino acids long. The trim removed 0 bases at V and 2 bases at J, leaving 10 bases unmatched. The DNA of the CDR3 is TGTGCCAGCTCACCACCAATCGGTCAGGGGGTCTCCAAAAACATTCAGTACTTC. Its translation: CASSPPIGQGVSKNIQYF.

V is TRBV11-1 and J is TRBJ2-5; 7 bases are shared with TRBD1. Germline V gives CDR1 SGHAT, CDR2 FQDESV (reference sequence). The CDR3 extends over 16 amino acids. The V segment lost 5 bases and the J segment 7 bases; nucleotides outside the gene matches: 16. The CDR3 loop reads CASSGSDRLEWWTQYF. The CDR3 nucleotides are TGTGCCAGCAGCGGGTCGGACAGGCTGGAATGGTGGACCCAGTACTTC.

The V gene is TRBV29-1, the J gene TRBJ2-2; 12 bases line up with TRBD1. With 5 bases clipped from V and 0 bases from J, the junction kept 4 bases outside the gene matches. The CDR3 loop spans 16 amino acids. Germline lookup yields CDR1 SQVTM and CDR2 ANQGSEA. The CDR3 sequence is CSVRGTGGANTGELFF. CDR3 nucleotides: TGCAGCGTTAGGGGGACAGGGGGCGCGAACACCGGGGAGCTGTTTTTT.

V gene TRBV5-4 combines with J gene TRBJ1-4, with a tentative D call TRBD1 (5 bases). Germline loops: CDR1 SGHNT, CDR2 YYREEE (reference sequence). CDR3 size: 14 residues. The V and J ends lost 4 bases and 2 bases respectively, with 9 bases between them. This CDR3 reads CASSPGPTNEKLFF. In DNA form, the CDR3 reads TGTGCCAGCAGCCCAGGGCCCACTAATGAAAAACTGTTTTTT.

The V gene is TRBV30, the J gene TRBJ1-5, with D tentatively TRBD1 (6 bases). V lost 6 bases to trimming and J lost 2 bases, with 11 bases between them. CDR1 and CDR2 from the germline V gene are GTSNPN and SVGIG (reference sequence). CDR3 length: 13 residues. The CDR3 spells CACAGAGNQPQHF. CDR3 sequence (DNA): TGTGCCTGCGCGGGGGCTGGCAATCAGCCCCAGCATTTT.

CDR3 sequence reads: CAIGARGDDGYTF. The CDR3 DNA reads TGTGCCATCGGGGCTCGAGGAGATGATGGCTACACCTTC. The gene calls are TRBV10-3 and TRBJ1-2, with D tentatively TRBD1 (5 bases). CDR3 length: 13 amino acids. From germline, CDR1 is ENHRY and CDR2 SYGVKD. V shed 8 bases and J shed 6 bases, with 16 bases lying between them.

The chain carries TRBV5-1 and TRBJ2-7, with D possibly being TRBD2 (7 bases). Per the germline V gene, CDR1 is SGHRS and CDR2 is YFSETQ. There are 15 residues in the CDR3. V lost 1 base, J lost 5 bases, and 16 bases lay in between. The CDR3 region has the DNA TGCGCCAGCAGCTTGCACTGGGGGGGGCGGAACGAGCAGTACTTC. The encoded protein is CASSLHWGGRNEQYF. The whole variable domain, remainder taken from reference TRBV5-1 and TRBJ2-7, is KAGVTQTPRYLIKTRGQQVTLSCSPISGHRSVSWYQQTPGQGLQFLFEYFSETQRNKGNFPGRFSGRQFSNSRSEMNVSTLELGDSALYLCASSLHWGGRNEQYFGPGTRLTVT.

The chain uses TRBV30 and TRBJ2-5; D could derive from TRBD1 or TRBD2 (5 bases each). Trimming removed 0 bases at V and 3 bases at J, with 14 bases between. CDR3 length equals 15 residues. Germline V gene lookup returns CDR1 GTSNPN and CDR2 SVGIG (reference sequence). CDR3 sequence reads: CAWSVQPVGEETQYF. DNA for the CDR3: TGTGCCTGGAGTGTTCAGCCTGTGGGGGAAGAGACCCAGTACTTC.

The CDR3 is CASSVGPDVVGYTF. The CDR3 DNA follows: TGTGCCAGCAGCGTAGGGCCTGACGTGGTGGGCTACACCTTC. The chain carries TRBV9 and TRBJ1-2; D uncertain. Germline CDR1 reads SGDLS; CDR2 reads YYNGEE. Trimming cost V 0 bases and J 8 bases, with 14 bases left between them. This CDR3 is built from 14 residues.

The J gene is TRBJ2-7, the V gene TRBV5-4; the match to TRBD1 covers 7 bases. J lost 1 base, V lost 3 bases, and 7 bases had no gene match. This CDR3 region has 15 residues. The V gene's germline CDR1 is SGHNT and CDR2 YYREEE (reference sequence). CDR3 DNA: TGTGCCAGCAGCTCCGGGACAGTCAAATCCTACGAGCAGTACTTC. This translates into CASSSGTVKSYEQYF.

The sample holds one count of this clone. The chain uses TRBV30 and TRBJ1-3; D remains unclear. CDR1 GTSNPN and CDR2 SVGIG come from the germline V gene (reference sequence). Trimming pared 0 bases from V and 0 bases from J, leaving 18 bases between. The CDR3 contains 18 residues. The CDR3 DNA follows: TGTGCCTGGAGTGTACTTGTTCCCGGCAGGAGCTCTGGAAACACCATATATTTT. Its translation is CAWSVLVPGRSSGNTIYF. Looking up the rest from reference TRBV30 and TRBJ1-3 gives the full variable domain: SQTIHQWPATLVQPVGSPLSLECTVEGTSNPNLYWYRQAAGRGLQLLFYSVGIGQISSEVPQNLSASRPQDRQFILSSKKLLLSDSGFYLCAWSVLVPGRSSGNTIYFGEGSWLTVV.

The chain carries TRBV7-2 and TRBJ2-4, with 11 bases fitting TRBD2. The V and J ends lost 4 bases and 13 bases, in that order; junction bases with no gene match: 9. CDR3 length equals 14 residues. Germline V gene lookup returns CDR1 SGHTA and CDR2 FQGNSA. This chain's CDR3 is CASSSLAGGRKQYF. The CDR3 nucleotides are TGTGCCAGCAGCTCGCTAGCGGGGGGCCGCAAACAGTACTTC.